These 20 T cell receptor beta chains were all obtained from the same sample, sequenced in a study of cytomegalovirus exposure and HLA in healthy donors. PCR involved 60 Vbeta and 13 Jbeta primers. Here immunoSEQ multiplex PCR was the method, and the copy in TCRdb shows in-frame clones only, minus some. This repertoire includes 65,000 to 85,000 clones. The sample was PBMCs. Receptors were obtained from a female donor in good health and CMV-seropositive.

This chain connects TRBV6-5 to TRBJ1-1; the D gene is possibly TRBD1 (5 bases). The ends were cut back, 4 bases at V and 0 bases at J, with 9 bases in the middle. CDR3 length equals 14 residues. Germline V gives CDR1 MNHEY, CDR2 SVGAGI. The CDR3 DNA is TGTGCCAGCAGTTCCGGACAAATGAACACTGAAGCTTTCTTT. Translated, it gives CASSSGQMNTEAFF.

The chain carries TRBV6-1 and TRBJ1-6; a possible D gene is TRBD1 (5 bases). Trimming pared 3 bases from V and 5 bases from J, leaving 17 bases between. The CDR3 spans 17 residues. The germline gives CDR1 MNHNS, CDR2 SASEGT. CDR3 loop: CASSDRGGLANNSPLHF. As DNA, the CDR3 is TGTGCCAGCAGTGACCGGGGGGGACTGGCGAATAATTCACCCCTCCACTTT.

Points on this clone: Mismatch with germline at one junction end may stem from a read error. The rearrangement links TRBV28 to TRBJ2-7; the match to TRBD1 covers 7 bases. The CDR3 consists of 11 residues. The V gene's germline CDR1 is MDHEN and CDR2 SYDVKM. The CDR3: CASSLGEDRRF. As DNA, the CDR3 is TGTGCCAGCAGTTTAGGCGAGGACAGGCGCTTC.

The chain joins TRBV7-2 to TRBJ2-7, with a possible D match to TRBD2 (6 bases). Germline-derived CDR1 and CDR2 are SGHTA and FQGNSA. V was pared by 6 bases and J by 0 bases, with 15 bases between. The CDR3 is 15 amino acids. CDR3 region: CASRSRGGDSYEQYF. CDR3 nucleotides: TGTGCCAGCAGAAGTCGAGGAGGGGACTCCTACGAGCAGTACTTC.

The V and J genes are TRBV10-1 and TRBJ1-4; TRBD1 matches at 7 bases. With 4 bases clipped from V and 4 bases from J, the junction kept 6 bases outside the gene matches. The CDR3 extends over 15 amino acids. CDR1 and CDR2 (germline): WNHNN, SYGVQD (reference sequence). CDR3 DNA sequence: TGCGCCAGCAGTGGGAGGGGACAGCTTAATGAAAAACTGTTTTTT. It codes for CASSGRGQLNEKLFF.

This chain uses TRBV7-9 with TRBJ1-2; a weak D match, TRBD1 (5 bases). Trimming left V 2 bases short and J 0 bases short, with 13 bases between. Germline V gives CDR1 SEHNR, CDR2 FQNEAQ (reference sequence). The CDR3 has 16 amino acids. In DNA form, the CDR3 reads TGTGCCAGCAGCTTAATAGCCAGGGAATCTAACTATGGCTACACCTTC. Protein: CASSLIARESNYGYTF.

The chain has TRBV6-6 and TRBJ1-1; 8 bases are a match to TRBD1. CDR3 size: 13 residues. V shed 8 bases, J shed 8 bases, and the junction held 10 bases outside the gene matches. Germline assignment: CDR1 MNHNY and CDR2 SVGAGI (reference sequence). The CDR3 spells CASAGQEGTEAFF. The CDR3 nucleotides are TGTGCCAGCGCGGGACAGGAAGGGACCGAAGCTTTCTTT.

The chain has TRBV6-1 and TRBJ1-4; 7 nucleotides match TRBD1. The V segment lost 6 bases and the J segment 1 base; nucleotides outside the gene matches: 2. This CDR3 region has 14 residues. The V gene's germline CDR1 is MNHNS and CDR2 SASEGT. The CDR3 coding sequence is TGTGCCAGCAGCAGACAGGGAACTAATGAAAAACTGTTTTTT. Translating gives CASSRQGTNEKLFF.

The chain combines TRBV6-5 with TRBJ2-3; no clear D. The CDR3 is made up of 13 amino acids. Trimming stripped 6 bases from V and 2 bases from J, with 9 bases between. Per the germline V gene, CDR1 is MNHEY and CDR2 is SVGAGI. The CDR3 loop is CASSKRHTDTQYF. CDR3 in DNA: TGTGCCAGCAGCAAGAGACACACAGATACGCAGTATTTT.

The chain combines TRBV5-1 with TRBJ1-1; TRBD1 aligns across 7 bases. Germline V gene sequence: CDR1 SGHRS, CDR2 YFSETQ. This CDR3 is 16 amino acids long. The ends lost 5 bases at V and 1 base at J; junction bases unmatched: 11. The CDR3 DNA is TGCGCCAGCAGGGTCGGAAGGGGGCTCACGAACACTGAAGCTTTCTTT. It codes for CASRVGRGLTNTEAFF.

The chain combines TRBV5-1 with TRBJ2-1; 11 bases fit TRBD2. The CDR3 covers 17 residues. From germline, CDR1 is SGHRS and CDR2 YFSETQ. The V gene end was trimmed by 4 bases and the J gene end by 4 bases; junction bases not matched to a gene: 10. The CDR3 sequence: CASSASGLAGHYNEQFF. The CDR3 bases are TGCGCCAGCAGCGCATCCGGACTAGCGGGTCATTACAATGAGCAGTTCTTC. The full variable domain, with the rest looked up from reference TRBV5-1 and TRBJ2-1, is KAGVTQTPRYLIKTRGQQVTLSCSPISGHRSVSWYQQTPGQGLQFLFEYFSETQRNKGNFPGRFSGRQFSNSRSEMNVSTLELGDSALYLCASSASGLAGHYNEQFFGPGTRLTVL.

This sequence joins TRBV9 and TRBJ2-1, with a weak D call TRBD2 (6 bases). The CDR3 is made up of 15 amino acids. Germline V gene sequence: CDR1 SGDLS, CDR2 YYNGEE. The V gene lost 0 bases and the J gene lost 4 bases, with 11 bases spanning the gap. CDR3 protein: CASSVGRVFYNEQFF. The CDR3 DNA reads TGTGCCAGCAGCGTAGGGAGGGTGTTTTACAATGAGCAGTTCTTC.

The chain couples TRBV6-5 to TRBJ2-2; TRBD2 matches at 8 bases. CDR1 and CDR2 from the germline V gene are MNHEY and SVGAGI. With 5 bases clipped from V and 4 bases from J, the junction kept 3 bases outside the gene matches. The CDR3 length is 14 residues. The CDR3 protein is CASSRGGSTGELFF. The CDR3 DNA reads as TGTGCCAGCAGTCGGGGGGGCTCCACCGGGGAGCTGTTTTTT.

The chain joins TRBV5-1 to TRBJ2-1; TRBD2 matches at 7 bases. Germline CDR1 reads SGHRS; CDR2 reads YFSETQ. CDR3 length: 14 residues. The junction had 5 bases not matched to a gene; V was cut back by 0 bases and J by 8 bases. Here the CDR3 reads CASSLDGGGYEQFF. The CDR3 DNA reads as TGCGCCAGCAGCTTGGATGGCGGGGGTTATGAGCAGTTCTTC.

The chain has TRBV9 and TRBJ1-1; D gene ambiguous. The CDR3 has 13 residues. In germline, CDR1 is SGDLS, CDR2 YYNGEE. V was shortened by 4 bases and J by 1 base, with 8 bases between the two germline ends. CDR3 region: CASSTPGNTEAFF. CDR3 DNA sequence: TGTGCCAGCAGCACCCCAGGGAACACTGAAGCTTTCTTT.

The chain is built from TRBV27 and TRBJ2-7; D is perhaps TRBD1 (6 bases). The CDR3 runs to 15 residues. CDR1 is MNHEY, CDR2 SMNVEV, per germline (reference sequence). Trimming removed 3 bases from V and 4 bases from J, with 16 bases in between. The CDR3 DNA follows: TGTGCCAGCAGTTTCGGGCAGGGGTACCTTTACGAGCAGTACTTC. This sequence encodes CASSFGQGYLYEQYF.

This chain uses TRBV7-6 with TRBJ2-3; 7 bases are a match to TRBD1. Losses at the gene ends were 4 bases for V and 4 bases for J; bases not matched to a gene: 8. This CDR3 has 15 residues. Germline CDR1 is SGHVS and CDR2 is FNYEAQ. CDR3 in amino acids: CASSSQDRAPDTQYF. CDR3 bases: TGTGCCAGCAGCTCCCAAGACAGGGCCCCAGATACGCAGTATTTT. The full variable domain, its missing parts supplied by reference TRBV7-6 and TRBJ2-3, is GAGVSQSPRYKVTKRGQDVALRCDPISGHVSLYWYRQALGQGPEFLTYFNYEAQQDKSGLPNDRFSAERPEGSISTLTIQRTEQRDSAMYRCASSSQDRAPDTQYFGPGTRLTVL.

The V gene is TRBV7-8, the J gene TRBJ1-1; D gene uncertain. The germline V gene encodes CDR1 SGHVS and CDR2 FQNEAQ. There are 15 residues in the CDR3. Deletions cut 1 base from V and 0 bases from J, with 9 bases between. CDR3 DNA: TGTGCCAGCAGCTTAGATCCGGGTATGAACACTGAAGCTTTCTTT. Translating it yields CASSLDPGMNTEAFF.

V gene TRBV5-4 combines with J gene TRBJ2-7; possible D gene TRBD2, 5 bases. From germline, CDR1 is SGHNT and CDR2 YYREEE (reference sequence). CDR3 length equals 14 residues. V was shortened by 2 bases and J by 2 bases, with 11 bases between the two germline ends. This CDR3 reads CASSFLNGAYEQYF. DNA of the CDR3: TGTGCCAGCAGCTTCCTAAACGGGGCCTACGAGCAGTACTTC.

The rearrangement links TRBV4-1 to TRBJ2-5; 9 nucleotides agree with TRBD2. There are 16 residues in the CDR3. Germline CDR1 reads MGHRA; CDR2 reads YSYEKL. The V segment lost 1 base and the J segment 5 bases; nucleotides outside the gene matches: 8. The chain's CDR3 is CASSQGASGGRETQYF. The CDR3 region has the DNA TGCGCCAGCAGCCAAGGTGCCAGCGGGGGGAGGGAGACCCAGTACTTC.